The 10 T cell receptor beta chains below all came from one sample that was sequenced in a study of blood T cell repertoires in COVID-19. TCRdb's copy holds only in-frame clones and misses some; the assay was immunoSEQ multiplex PCR. The sample has some 260,000 clones; approximately 79% are singletons. Sequencing was performed on PBMCs or T cells enriched from blood (not recorded which). Source of these receptors: a man in his thirties or forties with acute COVID-19.

V is TRBV9 and J is TRBJ1-1; tentatively, D is TRBD1 (5 bases). The germline V and J ends were trimmed by 0 bases and 3 bases, with 9 bases remaining between them. The germline V gene has CDR1 SGDLS and CDR2 YYNGEE. The CDR3 length is 14 residues. Here the CDR3 DNA reads TGTGCCAGCAGCGTAGGGACAACCCACACTGAAGCTTTCTTT. It translates to CASSVGTTHTEAFF.

The chain combines TRBV4-1 with TRBJ1-1; D gene ambiguous. V was cut by 0 bases and J by 5 bases, with 16 bases left in between. The CDR3 runs to 16 residues. Per germline, CDR1 MGHRA and CDR2 YSYEKL. The chain's CDR3 is CASSQDRSTFWTEAFF. The DNA for the CDR3 is TGCGCCAGCAGCCAAGACAGGTCAACCTTCTGGACTGAAGCTTTCTTT.

The rearrangement uses TRBV2 and TRBJ2-7, with a possible D match to TRBD1 (6 bases). V was shortened by 3 bases and J by 4 bases, with 13 bases between the two germline ends. This CDR3 is 14 amino acids long. CDR1 and CDR2 (germline): SNHLY, FYNNEI. The CDR3 loop is CASSELGAGYEQYV. CDR3 bases: TGTGCCAGCAGTGAGTTGGGGGCGGGTTACGAGCAGTACGTC.

The chain links TRBV24-1 to TRBJ2-2; possibly TRBD1 for D (5 bases). V was trimmed by 2 bases and J by 4 bases, leaving 10 bases between them. In germline, CDR1 is KGHDR, CDR2 SFDVKD. The CDR3 has 15 amino acids. Here the CDR3 reads CATSDSDRGTGELFF. The CDR3 DNA reads TGTGCCACCAGTGATTCGGATAGGGGCACCGGGGAGCTGTTTTTT.

The chain employs TRBV18 and TRBJ1-5; the match to TRBD1 covers 7 bases. J was trimmed by 0 bases and V by 1 base; bases with no gene match: 6. Germline CDR1 and CDR2: KGHSH and LQKENI. CDR3 length: 17 amino acids. The CDR3 is CASSPQSGQRSNQPQHF. In DNA, the CDR3 is TGTGCCAGCTCACCACAGTCGGGACAGCGTAGCAATCAGCCCCAGCATTTT.

The chain joins TRBV7-6 to TRBJ1-3; weak D call: TRBD1 (5 bases). Germline lookup yields CDR1 SGHVS and CDR2 FNYEAQ. The CDR3 has 16 amino acids. Trimming took off 5 bases at V and 0 bases at J, with 14 bases between the two ends. CDR3 in amino acids: CASSLNKGLSGNTIYF. CDR3 sequence (DNA): TGTGCCAGCAGCCTAAACAAGGGGCTCTCTGGAAACACCATATATTTT.

The chain employs TRBV25-1 and TRBJ1-3, with 9 bases lining up with TRBD1. Germline CDR1 is MGHDK and CDR2 is SYGVNS. The CDR3 loop spans 15 amino acids. J was trimmed by 3 bases and V by 3 bases; bases with no gene match: 3. The CDR3 sequence is CASSEKDRGGNTIYF. The CDR3, as DNA: TGTGCCAGCAGTGAGAAGGACAGGGGTGGAAACACCATATATTTT.

The rearrangement links TRBV4-1 to TRBJ1-6; the match to TRBD1 covers 7 bases. V dropped 1 base and J dropped 0; count of bases not matched to a gene: 6. Germline V lookup: CDR1 MGHRA, CDR2 YSYEKL. This CDR3 region has 18 residues. The CDR3 DNA follows: TGCGCCAGCAGCCAAGGCTTGGGACAGCACTCCTATAATTCACCCCTCCACTTT. Translation gives CASSQGLGQHSYNSPLHF.

This clone occurred a few times. At one end, the junction sequence differs from germline, possibly due to a read error. The chain links TRBV5-1 to TRBJ1-1; 9 bases are shared with TRBD1. Germline assignment: CDR1 SGHRS and CDR2 YFSETQ. The CDR3 loop spans 16 amino acids. This chain's CDR3 is CASSPGTGSAYTEAFF. CDR3 sequence (DNA): TGTGCCAGCAGCCCAGGGACAGGGAGTGCCTACACTGAAGCTTTCTTT.

V and J are TRBV2 and TRBJ2-3, with 12 positions matching TRBD2. J lost 2 bases, V lost 2 bases, and 5 bases had no gene match. The CDR3 has 17 residues. Germline values: CDR1 SNHLY, CDR2 FYNNEI. Here the CDR3 DNA reads TGTGCCAGCAGTGAACTAGCGGGGGGGTCGAACACAGATACGCAGTATTTT. As protein: CASSELAGGSNTDTQYF.